The next 17 T cell receptor beta chains were all read from a single sample in a study of CD8 T cells in ankylosing spondylitis. TCRdb re-called the 5' RACE reads through MiXCR, storing one row per CDR3 protein. Among a few hundred thousand distinct CDR3 sequences listed, less than 25% were seen once. Sequenced input: blood, either unsorted or a sorted T cell fraction (not recorded which). The receptors derive from a female donor with ankylosing spondylitis or in good health (not recorded which).

The chain couples TRBV28 to TRBJ1-5; 8 positions match TRBD1. Germline loops: CDR1 MDHEN, CDR2 SYDVKM. This CDR3 is built from 15 residues. The ends lost 6 bases at V and 2 bases at J; junction bases unmatched: 6. As DNA, the CDR3 is TGTGCCAGCAGGTACCCGGGACAGGGCAATCAGCCCCAGCATTTT. Translated, it gives CASRYPGQGNQPQHF.

This clonotype came up a few times. V gene TRBV7-9 combines with J gene TRBJ1-2; D is ambiguous. Between the trimmed V and J ends, which lost 1 base and 8 bases, there was a span of 11 bases. Germline CDR1 reads SEHNR; CDR2 reads FQNEAQ (reference sequence). This CDR3 has 13 residues. The CDR3 DNA follows: TGTGCCAGCAGCTTAGAGGAAGCGGGCGGCTACACCTTC. As protein: CASSLEEAGGYTF.

Ten or more counts support this clonotype. The V call is TRBV29-1, the J call TRBJ2-7; TRBD1 agrees at 9 bases. Germline CDR1 reads SQVTM; CDR2 reads ANQGSEA. CDR3 size: 12 residues. V was pared by 7 bases and J by 7 bases, with 8 bases of the junction left unmatched. The CDR3, as DNA: TGCAGCGCCTTACAGGGGGCAGGAGAGCAGTACTTC. As protein: CSALQGAGEQYF.

Concerning this clonotype: One end of the junction is discordant with germline, which a read error may explain. The chain has TRBV7-6 and TRBJ2-1, with D tentatively TRBD1 or TRBD2 (5 bases each). The length of the CDR3 is 14 residues. CDR1 is SGHVS, CDR2 FNYEAQ, per germline. CDR3 residues: CASSLPGTYNEQLF. DNA for the CDR3: TGTGCCAGCAGCTTACCCGGGACGTACAATGAGCAGTTGTTC.

In this sample, this clonotype turned up many times. V gene TRBV29-1 combines with J gene TRBJ1-2; 10 nucleotides line up with TRBD1. V dropped 6 bases and J dropped 8; count of bases not matched to a gene: 6. CDR1 SQVTM and CDR2 ANQGSEA come from the germline V gene. CDR3 length: 12 residues. The CDR3, as DNA: TGCAGCGTCCAAGACAGGGGGCAAGGCTACACCTTC. Encoded protein: CSVQDRGQGYTF.

The V gene is TRBV20-1, the J gene TRBJ1-1; TRBD1 agrees at 9 bases. V lost 0 bases, J lost 5 bases, and 10 bases stayed unmatched. The length of the CDR3 is 16 residues. Germline V gives CDR1 DFQATT, CDR2 SNEGSKA (reference sequence). Here the CDR3 reads CSARERKQGAGTEAFF. CDR3 nucleotides: TGCAGTGCTAGAGAAAGGAAACAGGGGGCTGGAACTGAAGCTTTCTTT.

This clonotype showed up many times. This chain links TRBV20-1 with TRBJ2-1; D is unresolved. The CDR3 is 15 residues long. Trimming left V 3 bases short and J 3 bases short, with 15 bases between. The germline V gene has CDR1 DFQATT and CDR2 SNEGSKA (reference sequence). The CDR3 region is CSASRNPEYYNEQFF. The CDR3 DNA reads as TGCAGTGCTAGCAGGAACCCGGAATACTACAATGAGCAGTTCTTC.

This sequence joins TRBV5-1 and TRBJ2-1; 8 nucleotides agree with TRBD2. The CDR3 is 14 residues long. The junction had 3 bases not matched to a gene; V was cut back by 6 bases and J by 1 base. CDR1 is SGHRS, CDR2 YFSETQ, per germline. The CDR3 DNA is TGCGCCAGCAAGGTAGCGGGGTCCTACAATGAGCAGTTCTTC. Protein: CASKVAGSYNEQFF.

This clonotype was observed a few times. The V call is TRBV12-3 or TRBV12-4, the J call TRBJ2-3; a possible D gene is TRBD2 (5 bases). V shed 4 bases and J shed 0 bases, with 8 bases lying between them. The CDR3 runs to 14 residues. CDR3 sequence (DNA): TGTGCCAGCAGTTCGGGGTACAGCACAGATACGCAGTATTTT. Translation gives CASSSGYSTDTQYF.

This clonotype has more than one count but fewer than ten. V usage is TRBV6-2 or TRBV6-3 and J usage is TRBJ2-7, with D unclear. CDR1 and CDR2 (germline): MNHEY, SVGEGT. Trimming cost V 8 bases and J 4 bases, with 6 bases left between them. This CDR3 region has 10 residues. The CDR3 DNA follows: TGTGCCAGCGGGTCGTACGAGCAGTACTTC. Translated, it gives CASGSYEQYF.

This clonotype was detected only a few times. The V gene is TRBV3-1, the J gene TRBJ2-1, with 8 bases fitting TRBD2. Germline trimming cut 0 bases from V and 2 bases from J; bases unmatched to any gene: 6. The germline gives CDR1 LGHDT, CDR2 YNNKEL (reference sequence). The CDR3 has 17 amino acids. The CDR3 region is CASSQDRVTSAYNEQFF. CDR3 bases: TGTGCCAGCAGCCAAGATCGCGTGACTAGCGCCTACAATGAGCAGTTCTTC.

The rearrangement uses TRBV7-2 and TRBJ2-7; tentatively, D is TRBD2 (5 bases). Trimming removed 4 bases at V and 5 bases at J, with 18 bases between. Per germline, CDR1 SGHTA and CDR2 FQGNSA. The CDR3 sequence is 15 residues long. The CDR3 is CASSSADEGLHEQYF. The CDR3 DNA reads as TGTGCCAGCAGCTCAGCGGATGAGGGTCTCCACGAGCAGTACTTC.

The chain employs TRBV11-3 and TRBJ2-2; 9 positions agree with TRBD2. The V gene's germline CDR1 is SGHNT and CDR2 YENEEA. The junction had 12 bases not matched to a gene; V was cut back by 6 bases and J by 7 bases. This CDR3 has 16 amino acids. The CDR3: CASSPVAGGPDGELFF. The CDR3 coding sequence is TGTGCCAGCAGTCCAGTGGCGGGAGGGCCGGACGGGGAGCTGTTTTTT.

V and J are TRBV5-1 and TRBJ2-5; 10 nucleotides agree with TRBD1. The germline gives CDR1 SGHRS, CDR2 YFSETQ. V lost 4 bases, J lost 2 bases, and 8 bases stayed unmatched. The CDR3 totals 16 residues. The CDR3 coding sequence is TGCGCCAGCAGCCTGGGACAGGGGAGCGGGCAAGAGACCCAGTACTTC. This codes for CASSLGQGSGQETQYF.

The CDR3 nucleotides read TGCAGTGCGCTAGCCGCCTACAATGAGCAGTTCTTC. Protein: CSALAAYNEQFF. This rearrangement joins TRBV20-1 to TRBJ2-1, with a weak D call TRBD2 (5 bases). The germline gives CDR1 DFQATT, CDR2 SNEGSKA (reference sequence). The V gene lost 6 bases and the J gene lost 2 bases, with 8 bases spanning the gap. The CDR3 sequence is 12 residues long.

V gene TRBV12-3 or TRBV12-4 combines with J gene TRBJ1-1; maybe TRBD1 (5 bases). V lost 6 bases, J lost 5 bases, and 13 bases lay in between. The CDR3 spans 13 residues. The CDR3 region is CASRLREGTEAFF. As DNA, the CDR3 is TGTGCCAGCAGACTCAGGGAGGGGACTGAAGCTTTCTTT.

This clonotype was detected only once. V gene TRBV2 combines with J gene TRBJ2-5; 8 bases are shared with TRBD2. V lost 8 bases and J lost 4; bases outside the gene matches: 9. This CDR3 has 14 residues. Germline V gives CDR1 SNHLY, CDR2 FYNNEI. The chain's CDR3 is CASRDTGGAETQYF. The DNA of the CDR3 is TGTGCCAGCCGGGACACCGGGGGGGCAGAGACCCAGTACTTC.